The source of this TCR beta chain is a study of cytomegalovirus exposure and HLA in healthy donors. Study outcomes and limitations: CMV serostatus was the sole immune exposure data available. Reported findings show TCR beta sequences accurately forecast HLA-A and HLA-B alleles in most subjects. Excluded were some V segments that proved indistinguishable, including TRBV6-2 and TRBV6-3.

PCR used 60 Vbeta primers and 13 Jbeta primers. Data came from immunoSEQ multiplex PCR; TCRdb stores just in-frame clones and leaves some out. Of around 170,000 clones listed, roughly 84% are singletons. The CDR3 sequence is 16 residues long. Germline V gives CDR1 MNHEY, CDR2 SVGAGI. Trimming took 2 bases from V and 0 from J; bases not matched to a gene: 6. Only a few counts were recorded for this clone. The target antigen is unknown. The sequenced sample was PBMCs. This receptor was taken from a boy aged 2 to 10 in good health and CMV-seronegative. The chain employs TRBV6-5 and TRBJ1-1; 7 nucleotides match TRBD1. CDR3 protein: CASSYERQGMNTEAFF. For the CDR3, the DNA is TGTGCCAGCAGTTACGAAAGACAGGGAATGAACACTGAAGCTTTCTTT.